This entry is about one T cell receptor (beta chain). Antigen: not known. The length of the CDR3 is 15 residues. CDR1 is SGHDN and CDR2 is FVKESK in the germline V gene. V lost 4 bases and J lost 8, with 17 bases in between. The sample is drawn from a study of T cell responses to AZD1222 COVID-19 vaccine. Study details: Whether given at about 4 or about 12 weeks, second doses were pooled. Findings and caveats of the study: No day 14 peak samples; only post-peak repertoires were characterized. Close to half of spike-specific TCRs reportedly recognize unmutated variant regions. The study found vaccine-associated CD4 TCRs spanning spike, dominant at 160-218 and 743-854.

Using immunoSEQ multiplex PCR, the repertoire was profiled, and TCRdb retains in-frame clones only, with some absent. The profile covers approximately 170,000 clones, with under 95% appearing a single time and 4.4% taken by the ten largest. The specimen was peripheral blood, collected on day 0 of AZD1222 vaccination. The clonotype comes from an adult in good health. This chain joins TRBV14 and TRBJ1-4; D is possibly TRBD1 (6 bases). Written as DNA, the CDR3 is TGTGCCAGCAGCCTCTCCCCAGGGGTGGGGGAAAAACTGTTTTTT. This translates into CASSLSPGVGEKLFF.